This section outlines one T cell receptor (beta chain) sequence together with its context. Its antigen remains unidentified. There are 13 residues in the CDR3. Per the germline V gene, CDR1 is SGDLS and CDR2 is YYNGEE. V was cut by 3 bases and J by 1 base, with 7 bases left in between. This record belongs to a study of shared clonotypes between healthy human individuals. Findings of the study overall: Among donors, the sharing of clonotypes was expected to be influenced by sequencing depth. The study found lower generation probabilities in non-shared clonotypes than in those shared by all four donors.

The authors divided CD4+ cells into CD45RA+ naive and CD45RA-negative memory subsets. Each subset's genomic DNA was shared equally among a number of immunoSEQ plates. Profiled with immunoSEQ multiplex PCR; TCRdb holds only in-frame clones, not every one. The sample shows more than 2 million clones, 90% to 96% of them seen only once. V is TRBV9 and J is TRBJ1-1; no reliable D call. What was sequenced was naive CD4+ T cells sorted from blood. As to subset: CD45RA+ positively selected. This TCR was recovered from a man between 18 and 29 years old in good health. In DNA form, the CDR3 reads TGTGCCAGCAGCGCCTCGGGGAACACTGAAGCTTTCTTT. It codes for CASSASGNTEAFF.